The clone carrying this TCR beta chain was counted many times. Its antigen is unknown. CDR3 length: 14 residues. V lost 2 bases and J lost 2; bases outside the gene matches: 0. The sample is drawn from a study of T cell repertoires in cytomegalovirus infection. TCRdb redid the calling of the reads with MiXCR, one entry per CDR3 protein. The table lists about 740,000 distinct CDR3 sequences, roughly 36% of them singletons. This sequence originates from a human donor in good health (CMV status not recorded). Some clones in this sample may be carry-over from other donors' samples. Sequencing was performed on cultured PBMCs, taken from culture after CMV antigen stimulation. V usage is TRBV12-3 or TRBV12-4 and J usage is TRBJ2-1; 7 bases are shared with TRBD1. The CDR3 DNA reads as TGTGCCAGCAGTTTACAGGGGGCCTACAATGAGCAGTTCTTC. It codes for CASSLQGAYNEQFF.